This T cell receptor beta chain was identified in a study of T cell responses to AZD1222 COVID-19 vaccine. Repertoires were generated with immunoSEQ multiplex PCR, while TCRdb's copy carries only in-frame clones and drops some. The table records around 120,000 clones, around 85% of them present only once. The CDR3 is 16 residues long. CDR1 is SNHLY, CDR2 FYNNEI, per germline. J lost 6 bases, V lost 6 bases, and 17 bases had no gene match. The chain links TRBV2 to TRBJ2-7; TRBD1 agrees at 7 bases. This sequence was found in an adult in good health. The input for sequencing was peripheral blood, taken on day 0 of AZD1222 vaccination. In DNA, the CDR3 is TGTGCCAGCAGGGACAGGAAGGGCGGCGTGGGTTGCGAGCAGTACTTC. Its protein is CASRDRKGGVGCEQYF.